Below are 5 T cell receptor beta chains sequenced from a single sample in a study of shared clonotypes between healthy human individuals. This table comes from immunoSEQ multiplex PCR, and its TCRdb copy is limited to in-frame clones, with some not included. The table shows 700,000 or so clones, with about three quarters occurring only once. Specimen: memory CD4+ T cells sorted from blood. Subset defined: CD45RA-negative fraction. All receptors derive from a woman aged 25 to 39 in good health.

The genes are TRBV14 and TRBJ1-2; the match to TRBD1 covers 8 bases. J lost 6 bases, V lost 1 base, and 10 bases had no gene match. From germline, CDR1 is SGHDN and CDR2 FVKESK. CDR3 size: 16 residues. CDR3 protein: CASSQVWAGGLDGYTF. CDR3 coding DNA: TGTGCCAGCAGCCAAGTTTGGGCAGGGGGCCTTGATGGCTACACCTTC.

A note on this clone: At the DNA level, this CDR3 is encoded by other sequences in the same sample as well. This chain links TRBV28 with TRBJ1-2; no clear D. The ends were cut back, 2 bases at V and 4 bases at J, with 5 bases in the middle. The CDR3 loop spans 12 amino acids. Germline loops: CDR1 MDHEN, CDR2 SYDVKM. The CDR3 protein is CASSLGGYGYTF. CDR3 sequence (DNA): TGTGCCAGCAGTTTAGGCGGCTATGGCTACACCTTC.

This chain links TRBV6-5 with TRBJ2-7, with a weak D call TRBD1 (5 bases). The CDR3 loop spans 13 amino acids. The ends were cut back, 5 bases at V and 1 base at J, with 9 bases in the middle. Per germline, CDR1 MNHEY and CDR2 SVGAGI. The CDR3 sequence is CASSGHKSYEQYF. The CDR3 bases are TGTGCCAGCAGTGGACACAAATCCTACGAGCAGTACTTC.

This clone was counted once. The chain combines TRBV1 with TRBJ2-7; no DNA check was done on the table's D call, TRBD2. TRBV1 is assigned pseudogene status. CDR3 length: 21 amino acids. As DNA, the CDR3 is TGCACCAGCAGCCAAGTTTTCAGCGACGGGAGATATAGGGTCGGGTCCTACGAGCAGTACTTC. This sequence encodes CTSSQVFSDGRYRVGSYEQYF.

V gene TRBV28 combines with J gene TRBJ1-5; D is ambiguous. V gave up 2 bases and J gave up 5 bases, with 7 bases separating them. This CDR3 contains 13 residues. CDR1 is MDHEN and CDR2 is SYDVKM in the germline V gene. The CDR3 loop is CASSLVADQPQHF. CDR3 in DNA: TGTGCCAGCAGTTTAGTTGCGGATCAGCCCCAGCATTTT.